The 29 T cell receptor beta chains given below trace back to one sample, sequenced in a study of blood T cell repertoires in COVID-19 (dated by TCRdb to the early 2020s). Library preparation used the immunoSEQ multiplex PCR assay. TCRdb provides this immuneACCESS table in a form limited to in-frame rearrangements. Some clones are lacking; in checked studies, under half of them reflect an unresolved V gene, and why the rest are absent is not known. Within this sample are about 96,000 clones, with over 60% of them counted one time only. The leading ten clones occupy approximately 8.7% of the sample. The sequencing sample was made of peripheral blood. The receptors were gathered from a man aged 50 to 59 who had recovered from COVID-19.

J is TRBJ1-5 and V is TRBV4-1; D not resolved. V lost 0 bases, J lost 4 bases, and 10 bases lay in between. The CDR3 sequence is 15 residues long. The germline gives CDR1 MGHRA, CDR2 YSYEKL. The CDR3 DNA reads TGCGCCAGCAGCCAAGAAAGAGTCAAAAATCAGCCCCAGCATTTT. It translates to CASSQERVKNQPQHF.

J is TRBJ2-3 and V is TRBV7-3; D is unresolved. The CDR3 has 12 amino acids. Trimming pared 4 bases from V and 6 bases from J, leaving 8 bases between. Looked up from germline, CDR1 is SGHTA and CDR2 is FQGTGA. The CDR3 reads CASSSGLDTQYF. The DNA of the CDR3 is TGTGCCAGCAGCTCAGGTTTGGATACGCAGTATTTT.

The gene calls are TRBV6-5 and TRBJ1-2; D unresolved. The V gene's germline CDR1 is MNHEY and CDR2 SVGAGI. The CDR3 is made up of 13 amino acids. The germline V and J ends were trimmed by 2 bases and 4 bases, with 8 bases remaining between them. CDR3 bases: TGTGCCAGCAGTTACCAAAGCACCTATGGCTACACCTTC. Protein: CASSYQSTYGYTF.

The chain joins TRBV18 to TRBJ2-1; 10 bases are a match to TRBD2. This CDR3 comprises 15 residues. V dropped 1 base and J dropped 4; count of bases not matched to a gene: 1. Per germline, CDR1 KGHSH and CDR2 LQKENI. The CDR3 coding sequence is TGTGCCAGCTCACCACTAGCGGGGGGATACAATGAGCAGTTCTTC. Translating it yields CASSPLAGGYNEQFF.

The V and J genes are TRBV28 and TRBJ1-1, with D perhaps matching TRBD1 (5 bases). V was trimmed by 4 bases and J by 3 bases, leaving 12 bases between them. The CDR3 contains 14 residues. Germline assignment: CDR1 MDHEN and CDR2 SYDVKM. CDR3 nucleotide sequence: TGTGCCAGCAGTTCAGCCGCAGGGCACACTGAAGCTTTCTTT. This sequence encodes CASSSAAGHTEAFF.

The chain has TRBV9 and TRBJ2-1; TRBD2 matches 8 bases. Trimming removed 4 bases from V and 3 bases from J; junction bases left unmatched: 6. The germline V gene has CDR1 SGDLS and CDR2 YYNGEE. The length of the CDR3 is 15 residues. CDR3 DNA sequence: TGTGCCAGCAGCCTCCAAGCGGGAGTCTACAATGAGCAGTTCTTC. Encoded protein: CASSLQAGVYNEQFF.

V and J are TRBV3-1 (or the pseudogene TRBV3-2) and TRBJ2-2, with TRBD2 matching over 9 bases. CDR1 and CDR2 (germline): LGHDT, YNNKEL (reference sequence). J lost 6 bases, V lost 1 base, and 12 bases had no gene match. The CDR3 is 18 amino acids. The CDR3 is CASSQGTLLAGVAGELFF. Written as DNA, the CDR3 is TGTGCCAGCAGCCAAGGAACCTTACTAGCGGGTGTTGCCGGGGAGCTGTTTTTT.

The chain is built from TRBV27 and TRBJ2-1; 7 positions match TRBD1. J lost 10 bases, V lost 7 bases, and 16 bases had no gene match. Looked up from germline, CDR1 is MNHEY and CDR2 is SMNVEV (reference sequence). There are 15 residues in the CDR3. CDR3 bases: TGTGCCAGCAACCCGGGACAGCCTCGGCGTCGGGAGCAGTTCTTC. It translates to CASNPGQPRRREQFF.

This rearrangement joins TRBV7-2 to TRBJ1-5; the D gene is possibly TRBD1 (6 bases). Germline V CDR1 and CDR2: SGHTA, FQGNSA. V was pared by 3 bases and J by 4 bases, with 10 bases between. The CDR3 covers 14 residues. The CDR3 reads CASSLGAVNQPQHF. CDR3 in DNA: TGTGCCAGCAGCTTGGGGGCAGTGAATCAGCCCCAGCATTTT.

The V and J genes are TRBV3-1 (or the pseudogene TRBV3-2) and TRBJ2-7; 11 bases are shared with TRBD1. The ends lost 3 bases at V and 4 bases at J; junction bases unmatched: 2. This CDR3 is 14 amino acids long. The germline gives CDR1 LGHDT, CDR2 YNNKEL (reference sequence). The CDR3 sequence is CASSHGQGAYEQYF. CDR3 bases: TGTGCCAGCAGCCATGGACAGGGGGCTTACGAGCAGTACTTC.

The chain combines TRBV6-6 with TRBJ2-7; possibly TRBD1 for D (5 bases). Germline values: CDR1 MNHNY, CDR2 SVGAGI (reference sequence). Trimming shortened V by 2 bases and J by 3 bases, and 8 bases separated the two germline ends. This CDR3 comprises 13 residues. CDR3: CASSYDSNYEQYF. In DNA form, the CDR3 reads TGTGCCAGCAGTTACGACAGTAACTACGAGCAGTACTTC.

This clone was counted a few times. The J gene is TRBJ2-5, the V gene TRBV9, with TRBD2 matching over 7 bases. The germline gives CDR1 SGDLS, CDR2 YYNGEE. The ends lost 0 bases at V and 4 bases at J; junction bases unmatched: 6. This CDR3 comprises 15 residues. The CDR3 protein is CASSVDSGRGETQYF. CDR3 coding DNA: TGTGCCAGCAGCGTAGACAGTGGGAGGGGAGAGACCCAGTACTTC. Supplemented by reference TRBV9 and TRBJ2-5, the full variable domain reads DSGVTQTPKHLITATGQRVTLRCSPRSGDLSVYWYQQSLDQGLQFLIQYYNGEERAKGNILERFSAQQFPDLHSELNLSSLELGDSALYFCASSVDSGRGETQYFGPGTRLLVL.

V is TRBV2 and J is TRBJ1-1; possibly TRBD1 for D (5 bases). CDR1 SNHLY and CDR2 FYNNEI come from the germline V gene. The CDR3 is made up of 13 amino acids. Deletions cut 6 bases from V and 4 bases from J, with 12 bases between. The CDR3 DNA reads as TGTGCCAGCAGAACAGGCGGAAGCACTGAAGCTTTCTTT. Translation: CASRTGGSTEAFF.

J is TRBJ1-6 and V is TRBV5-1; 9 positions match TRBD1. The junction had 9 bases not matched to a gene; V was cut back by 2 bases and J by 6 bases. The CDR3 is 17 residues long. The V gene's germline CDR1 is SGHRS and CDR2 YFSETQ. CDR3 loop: CASSLSTGTGLNSPLHF. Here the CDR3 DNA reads TGCGCCAGCAGCTTAAGTACCGGGACAGGGCTTAATTCACCCCTCCACTTT.

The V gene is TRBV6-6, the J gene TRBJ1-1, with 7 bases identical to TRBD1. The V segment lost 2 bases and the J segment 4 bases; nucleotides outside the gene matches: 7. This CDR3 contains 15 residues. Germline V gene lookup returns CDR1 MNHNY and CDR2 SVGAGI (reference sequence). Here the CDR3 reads CASSYDSRDSTEAFF. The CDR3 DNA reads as TGTGCCAGCAGTTACGATTCCAGGGACAGCACTGAAGCTTTCTTT.

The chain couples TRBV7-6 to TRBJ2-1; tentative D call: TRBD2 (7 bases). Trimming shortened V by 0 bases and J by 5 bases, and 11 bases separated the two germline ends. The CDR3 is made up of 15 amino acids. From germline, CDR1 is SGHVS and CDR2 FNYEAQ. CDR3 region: CASSLAGGPNNEQFF. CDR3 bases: TGTGCCAGCAGCTTAGCGGGGGGGCCTAACAATGAGCAGTTCTTC.

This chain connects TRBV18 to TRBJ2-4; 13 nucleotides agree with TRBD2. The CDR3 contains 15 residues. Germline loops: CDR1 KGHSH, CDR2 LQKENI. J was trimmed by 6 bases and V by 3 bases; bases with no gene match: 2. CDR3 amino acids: CASSPGLAGPNIQYF. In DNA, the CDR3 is TGTGCCAGCTCACCGGGACTAGCGGGACCAAACATTCAGTACTTC.

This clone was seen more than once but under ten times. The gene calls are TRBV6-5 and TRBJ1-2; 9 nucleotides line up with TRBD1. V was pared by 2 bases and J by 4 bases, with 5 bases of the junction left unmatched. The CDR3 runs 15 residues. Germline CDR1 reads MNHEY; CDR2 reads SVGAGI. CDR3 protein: CASSYAMTGGYGYTF. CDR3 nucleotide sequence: TGTGCCAGCAGTTACGCTATGACAGGGGGCTATGGCTACACCTTC.

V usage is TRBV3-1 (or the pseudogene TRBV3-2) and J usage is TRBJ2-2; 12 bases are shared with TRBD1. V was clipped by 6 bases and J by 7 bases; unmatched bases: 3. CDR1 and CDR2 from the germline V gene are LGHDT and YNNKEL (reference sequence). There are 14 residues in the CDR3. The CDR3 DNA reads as TGTGCCAGCAGAGGGACAGGGGGCCGCGGGGAGCTGTTTTTT. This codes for CASRGTGGRGELFF.

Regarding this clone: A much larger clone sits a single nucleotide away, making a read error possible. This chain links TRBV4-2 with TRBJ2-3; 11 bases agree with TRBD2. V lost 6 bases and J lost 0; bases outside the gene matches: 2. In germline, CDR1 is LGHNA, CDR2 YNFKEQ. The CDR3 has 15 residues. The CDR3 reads CASRRTSGSTDTQYF. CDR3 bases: TGTGCCAGCAGGCGGACTAGCGGGAGCACAGATACGCAGTATTTT.

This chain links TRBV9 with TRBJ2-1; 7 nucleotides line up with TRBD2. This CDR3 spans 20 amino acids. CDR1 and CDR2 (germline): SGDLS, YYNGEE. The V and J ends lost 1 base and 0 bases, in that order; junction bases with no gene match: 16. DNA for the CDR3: TGTGCCAGCAGCGTATCTACGGCTACGTCCGCGGGAGTCTCCTACAATGAGCAGTTCTTC. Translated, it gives CASSVSTATSAGVSYNEQFF.

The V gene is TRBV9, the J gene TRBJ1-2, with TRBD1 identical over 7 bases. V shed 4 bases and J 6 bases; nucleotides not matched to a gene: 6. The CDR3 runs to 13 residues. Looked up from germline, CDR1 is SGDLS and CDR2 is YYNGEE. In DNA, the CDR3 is TGTGCCAGCAGCCCCGGGACAGCCGATGGCTACACCTTC. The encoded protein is CASSPGTADGYTF.

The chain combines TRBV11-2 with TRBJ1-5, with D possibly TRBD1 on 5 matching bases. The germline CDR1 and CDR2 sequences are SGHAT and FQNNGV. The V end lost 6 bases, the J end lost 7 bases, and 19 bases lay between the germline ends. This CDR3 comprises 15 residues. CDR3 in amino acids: CASSPDGGIGQPQHF. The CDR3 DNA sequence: TGTGCCAGCAGTCCAGACGGGGGGATAGGGCAGCCCCAGCATTTT.

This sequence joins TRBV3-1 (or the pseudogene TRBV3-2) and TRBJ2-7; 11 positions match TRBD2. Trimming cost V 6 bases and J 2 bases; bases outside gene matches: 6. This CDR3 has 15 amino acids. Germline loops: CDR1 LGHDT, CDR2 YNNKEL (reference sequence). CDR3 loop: CASSPLAGGPYEQYF. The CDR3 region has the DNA TGTGCCAGCAGTCCGCTAGCGGGAGGTCCCTACGAGCAGTACTTC.

The CDR3 sequence is CASTLGGRARGEQFF. DNA of the CDR3: TGTGCCAGCACCTTGGGAGGGAGGGCCAGGGGTGAGCAGTTCTTC. This chain joins TRBV28 and TRBJ2-1; tentatively, D is TRBD2 (7 bases). With 7 bases removed from V and 9 bases from J, the gap between germline ends came to 22 bases. Germline CDR1 and CDR2: MDHEN and SYDVKM. The CDR3 runs to 15 residues.

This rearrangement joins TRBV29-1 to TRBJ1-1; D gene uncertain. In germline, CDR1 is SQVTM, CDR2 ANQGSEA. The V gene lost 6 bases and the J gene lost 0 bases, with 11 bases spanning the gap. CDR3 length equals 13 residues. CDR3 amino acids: CSVVDFMNTEAFF. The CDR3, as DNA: TGCAGCGTAGTAGATTTCATGAACACTGAAGCTTTCTTT.

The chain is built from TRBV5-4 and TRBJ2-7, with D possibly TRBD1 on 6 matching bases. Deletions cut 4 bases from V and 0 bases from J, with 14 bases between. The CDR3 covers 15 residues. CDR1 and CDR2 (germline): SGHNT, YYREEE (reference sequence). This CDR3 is CASSVQGIYSYEQYF. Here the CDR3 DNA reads TGTGCCAGCAGCGTACAGGGAATATACTCCTACGAGCAGTACTTC. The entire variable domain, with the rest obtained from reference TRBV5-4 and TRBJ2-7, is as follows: ETGVTQSPTHLIKTRGQQVTLRCSSQSGHNTVSWYQQALGQGPQFIFQYYREEENGRGNFPPRFSGLQFPNYSSELNVNALELDDSALYLCASSVQGIYSYEQYFGPGTRLTVT.

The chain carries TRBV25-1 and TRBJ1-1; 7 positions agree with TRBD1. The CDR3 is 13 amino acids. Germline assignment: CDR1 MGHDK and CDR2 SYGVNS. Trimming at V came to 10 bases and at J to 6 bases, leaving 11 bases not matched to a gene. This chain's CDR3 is CATSTGNLPEAFF. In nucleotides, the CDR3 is TGTGCCACATCGACAGGGAACCTCCCTGAAGCTTTCTTT. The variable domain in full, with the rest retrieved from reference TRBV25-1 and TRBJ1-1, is EADIYQTPRYLVIGTGKKITLECSQTMGHDKMYWYQQDPGMELHLIHYSYGVNSTEKGDLSSESTVSRIRTEHFPLTLESARPSHTSQYLCATSTGNLPEAFFGQGTRLTVV.

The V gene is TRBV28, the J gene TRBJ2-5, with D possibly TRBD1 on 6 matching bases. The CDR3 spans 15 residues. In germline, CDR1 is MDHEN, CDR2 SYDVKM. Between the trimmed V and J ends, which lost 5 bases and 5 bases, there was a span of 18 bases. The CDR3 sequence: CASSQSQGYVETQYF. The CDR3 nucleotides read TGTGCCAGCAGTCAATCACAGGGTTATGTGGAGACCCAGTACTTC. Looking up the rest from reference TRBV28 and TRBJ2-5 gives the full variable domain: DVKVTQSSRYLVKRTGEKVFLECVQDMDHENMFWYRQDPGLGLRLIYFSYDVKMKEKGDIPEGYSVSREKKERFSLILESASTNQTSMYLCASSQSQGYVETQYFGPGTRLLVL.